The rows below give T cell receptor beta chains drawn from one sample of a study of OX40 agonist ivuxolimab in advanced cancers. Sequencing was performed with immunoSEQ multiplex PCR; in TCRdb, only in-frame clones are kept and a portion is missing. Here the sample spans 66,000 or so clones, roughly 81% being singletons. The sample here was CD4+ or CD8+ T cells sorted from blood, taken in a trial of the OX40 agonist ivuxolimab. The source is an adult with an advanced solid tumor such as melanoma, head and neck, liver or kidney cancer. Both conserved end residues are part of each CDR3. D genes are given only for firm matches. The size entry is marked missing in some rows and otherwise reads once, few, many or a size class.

d_gene: TRBD1; abundance: .; v_gene: TRBV5-5; j_gene: TRBJ1-4; CDR3aa: CASSLAPGGVGEKLFF; CDR3nt: TGTGCCAGCAGCTTGGCTCCAGGGGGCGTCGGTGAAAAACTGTTTTTT
d_gene: .; abundance: .; v_gene: TRBV19; j_gene: TRBJ2-2; CDR3aa: CASSAPGLSTGELFF; CDR3nt: TGTGCCAGTAGCGCGCCCGGGCTGAGCACCGGGGAGCTGTTTTTT
d_gene: .; abundance: once; v_gene: TRBV5-1; j_gene: TRBJ1-1; CDR3aa: CASSLASRETEAFF; CDR3nt: TGCGCCAGCAGCTTGGCCTCCCGGGAGACTGAAGCTTTCTTT
d_gene: .; abundance: .; v_gene: TRBV7-3; j_gene: TRBJ2-2; CDR3aa: CASSLMGVGNTGELFF; CDR3nt: TGTGCCAGCAGCTTAATGGGGGTAGGGAACACCGGGGAGCTGTTTTTT
d_gene: .; abundance: .; v_gene: TRBV11-2; j_gene: TRBJ2-7; CDR3aa: CASSGSGTYGSSYEQYF; CDR3nt: TGTGCCAGCAGCGGTTCCGGGACATATGGGAGCTCCTACGAGCAGTACTTC
d_gene: .; abundance: .; v_gene: TRBV6-6; j_gene: TRBJ2-7; CDR3aa: CASSQTSSAHEQYF; CDR3nt: TGTGCCAGCAGTCAAACTAGTTCCGCCCACGAGCAGTACTTC
d_gene: .; abundance: .; v_gene: TRBV6-1; j_gene: TRBJ1-3; CDR3aa: CASSGDRSGNTIYF; CDR3nt: TGTGCCAGCAGCGGAGACAGGTCTGGAAACACCATATATTTT
d_gene: TRBD2; abundance: .; v_gene: TRBV7-6; j_gene: TRBJ2-3; CDR3aa: CASSTSGRALVGTDTQYF; CDR3nt: TGTGCCAGCAGCACTAGCGGGAGGGCCTTAGTTGGCACAGATACGCAGTATTTT
d_gene: .; abundance: .; v_gene: TRBV10-3; j_gene: TRBJ2-3; CDR3aa: CAISDSDTQYF; CDR3nt: TGTGCCATCAGTGACTCAGATACGCAGTATTTT
d_gene: TRBD1; abundance: .; v_gene: TRBV27; j_gene: TRBJ1-6; CDR3aa: CASSSSGQVASPLHF; CDR3nt: TGTGCCAGCAGTTCGTCGGGACAGGTTGCTTCACCCCTCCACTTT
d_gene: .; abundance: .; v_gene: TRBV5-1; j_gene: TRBJ1-2; CDR3aa: CASSLDSASDGYTF; CDR3nt: TGCGCCAGCAGCCTAGACAGCGCCTCGGATGGCTACACCTTC
d_gene: .; abundance: .; v_gene: TRBV7-6; j_gene: TRBJ2-2; CDR3aa: CASSRGGTGELFF; CDR3nt: TGTGCCAGCAGCAGAGGGGGAACCGGGGAGCTGTTTTTT
d_gene: .; abundance: .; v_gene: TRBV5-6; j_gene: TRBJ2-7; CDR3aa: CASSLVRSSYEQYF; CDR3nt: TGTGCCAGCAGCTTGGTTAGGAGCTCCTACGAGCAGTACTTC
d_gene: TRBD2; abundance: .; v_gene: TRBV15; j_gene: TRBJ2-2; CDR3aa: CATSRETSGNTGELFF; CDR3nt: TGTGCCACCAGCAGAGAGACTAGCGGGAACACCGGGGAGCTGTTTTTT
d_gene: .; abundance: .; v_gene: TRBV18; j_gene: TRBJ2-7; CDR3aa: CASSPVPKAEQYF; CDR3nt: TGTGCCAGCTCACCGGTACCGAAAGCCGAGCAGTACTTC
d_gene: TRBD1; abundance: once; v_gene: TRBV19; j_gene: TRBJ2-3; CDR3aa: CASSIVRDSRRTDTQYF; CDR3nt: TGTGCCAGTAGTATTGTTCGGGACAGCAGGAGGACAGATACGCAGTATTTT
d_gene: .; abundance: .; v_gene: TRBV10-3; j_gene: TRBJ2-2; CDR3aa: CAIAADPNTGELFF; CDR3nt: TGTGCCATCGCGGCGGACCCGAACACCGGGGAGCTGTTTTTT
d_gene: TRBD1; abundance: few; v_gene: TRBV5-6; j_gene: TRBJ1-3; CDR3aa: CASSPGGGSGNTIYF; CDR3nt: TGTGCCAGCAGCCCAGGGGGTGGTTCTGGAAACACCATATATTTT
d_gene: TRBD1; abundance: .; v_gene: TRBV6-6; j_gene: TRBJ2-2; CDR3aa: CASSTPQGRNTGELFF; CDR3nt: TGTGCCAGCAGTACCCCACAGGGGCGGAACACCGGGGAGCTGTTTTTT
d_gene: .; abundance: .; v_gene: TRBV7-9; j_gene: TRBJ1-1; CDR3aa: CASRAGQLGTEAFF; CDR3nt: TGTGCCAGCAGGGCAGGGCAGTTGGGCACTGAAGCTTTCTTT
d_gene: TRBD2; abundance: .; v_gene: TRBV11-3; j_gene: TRBJ2-7; CDR3aa: CASSMLYSGLAGEQYF; CDR3nt: TGTGCCAGCAGCATGCTCTACTCGGGACTAGCGGGCGAGCAGTACTTC
d_gene: .; abundance: .; v_gene: TRBV7-8; j_gene: TRBJ2-1; CDR3aa: CASSSTRGYNEQFF; CDR3nt: TGTGCCAGCAGCTCAACCCGGGGATACAATGAGCAGTTCTTC
d_gene: .; abundance: .; v_gene: TRBV7-8; j_gene: TRBJ2-5; CDR3aa: CASSLVLWGYQETQYF; CDR3nt: TGTGCCAGCAGCTTAGTACTATGGGGATACCAAGAGACCCAGTACTTC
d_gene: .; abundance: .; v_gene: TRBV23-1; j_gene: TRBJ1-2; CDR3aa: CASSQTPVF; CDR3nt: TGCGCCAGCAGTCAGACGCCCGTCTTC
d_gene: TRBD2; abundance: .; v_gene: TRBV9; j_gene: TRBJ2-3; CDR3aa: CASSPLGTSGGALLGDTQYF; CDR3nt: TGTGCCAGCAGCCCCCTCGGGACTAGCGGGGGGGCTCTACTAGGGGATACGCAGTATTTT
d_gene: .; abundance: .; v_gene: TRBV27; j_gene: TRBJ1-1; CDR3aa: CASSLTGGRYAFF; CDR3nt: TGCGCCAGCAGCCTGACAGGAGGGCGGTATGCTTTCTTT
d_gene: .; abundance: .; v_gene: TRBV28; j_gene: TRBJ1-2; CDR3aa: CASSPWGAGYTF; CDR3nt: TGTGCCAGCAGTCCTTGGGGGGCGGGCTACACCTTC
d_gene: .; abundance: .; v_gene: TRBV5-6; j_gene: TRBJ1-2; CDR3aa: CASSPPWRGTSGGYTF; CDR3nt: TGTGCCAGCAGCCCACCTTGGCGGGGAACGTCGGGCGGCTACACCTTC
d_gene: TRBD1; abundance: .; v_gene: TRBV16; j_gene: TRBJ1-2; CDR3aa: CASSQSGQGAGYGYTF; CDR3nt: TGTGCCAGCAGCCAATCAGGGCAGGGGGCAGGCTATGGCTACACCTTC
d_gene: TRBD1; abundance: .; v_gene: TRBV23-1; j_gene: TRBJ1-2; CDR3aa: CASSGGYGYTF; CDR3nt: TGCGCCAGTTCAGGGGGCTATGGCTACACCTTC
d_gene: .; abundance: .; v_gene: TRBV2; j_gene: TRBJ1-2; CDR3aa: CASSKDENYGYTF; CDR3nt: TGTGCCAGCAGCAAGGACGAGAACTATGGCTACACCTTC